This is a list of T cell receptor beta chains from one sample in a study of regulatory T cells in long-lasting Graves disease. Using its own MiXCR run on the multiplex PCR reads, TCRdb lists one record per CDR3 protein. This sample has hundreds of thousands of distinct CDR3 sequences, with about 16% found just once. These data were also filed under a second study, of T cells in Graves' hyperthyroidism and ophthalmopathy.

The source was peripheral blood mononuclear cells (PBMCs), collected at new diagnosis, from a patient treated with antithyroid drugs. Source of these receptors: a young woman with Graves disease. Each CDR3 is given with its conserved first and last residue. A D gene is named only where the DNA matches it firmly. Rows may omit the clone size; those that give it use once, few, many or a size class.

abundance: many; v_gene: TRBV5-1; j_gene: TRBJ2-7; d_gene: -; CDR3aa: CASATGPSNEQYF; CDR3nt: TGCGCCAGCGCTACAGGCCCCTCGAACGAGCAGTACTTC
abundance: many; v_gene: TRBV2; j_gene: TRBJ1-1; d_gene: -; CDR3aa: CASSKTTGTFTEAFF; CDR3nt: TGTGCCAGCAGTAAAACGACTGGGACTTTTACTGAAGCTTTCTTT
abundance: many; v_gene: TRBV15; j_gene: TRBJ2-3; d_gene: -; CDR3aa: CATSRSEDTQYF; CDR3nt: TGTGCCACCAGCAGATCTGAGGATACGCAGTATTTT
abundance: many; v_gene: TRBV30; j_gene: TRBJ1-1; d_gene: TRBD1; CDR3aa: CAWGPTGGDTEAFF; CDR3nt: TGTGCCTGGGGCCCTACAGGGGGTGACACTGAAGCTTTCTTT
abundance: many; v_gene: TRBV28; j_gene: TRBJ2-7; d_gene: -; CDR3aa: CASSPPPAETYEQYF; CDR3nt: TGTGCCAGCAGTCCCCCCCCAGCGGAAACCTACGAGCAGTACTTC
abundance: many; v_gene: TRBV28; j_gene: TRBJ2-7; d_gene: -; CDR3aa: CASSLQGASYEQYF; CDR3nt: TGTGCCAGCAGTTTACAGGGAGCCTCTTACGAGCAGTACTTC
abundance: few; v_gene: TRBV5-4; j_gene: TRBJ2-2; d_gene: -; CDR3aa: CASSLEVGGDGTGELFF; CDR3nt: TGTGCCAGCAGCTTGGAAGTGGGCGGGGACGGCACCGGGGAGCTGTTTTTT
abundance: many; v_gene: TRBV5-4; j_gene: TRBJ2-2; d_gene: -; CDR3aa: CASSHEPRTEHTGELFF; CDR3nt: TGTGCCAGCAGTCATGAACCCCGGACCGAGCACACCGGGGAGCTGTTTTTT
abundance: many; v_gene: TRBV6-2/TRBV6-3; j_gene: TRBJ2-1; d_gene: -; CDR3aa: CASSYSVAEGISYNEQFF; CDR3nt: TGTGCCAGCAGTTACTCGGTAGCGGAGGGGATCTCCTACAATGAGCAGTTCTTC
abundance: many; v_gene: TRBV28; j_gene: TRBJ2-3; d_gene: -; CDR3aa: CASSAQGQPTDTQYF; CDR3nt: TGTGCCAGCAGTGCTCAAGGACAGCCCACAGATACGCAGTATTTT
abundance: many; v_gene: TRBV6-2/TRBV6-3; j_gene: TRBJ2-7; d_gene: -; CDR3aa: CASSYLLGETLYEQYF; CDR3nt: TGTGCCAGCAGTTACTTGTTGGGCGAGACTCTCTACGAGCAGTACTTC
abundance: many; v_gene: TRBV2; j_gene: TRBJ2-3; d_gene: -; CDR3aa: CASSDSGPSTDTQYF; CDR3nt: TGTGCCAGCAGTGATAGCGGCCCAAGCACAGATACGCAGTATTTT
abundance: many; v_gene: TRBV7-3; j_gene: TRBJ2-3; d_gene: TRBD1; CDR3aa: CASSSNLGTENTDTQYF; CDR3nt: TGTGCCAGCAGCTCCAACCTGGGGACAGAAAACACAGATACGCAGTATTTT
abundance: -; v_gene: TRBV20-1; j_gene: TRBJ1-2; d_gene: TRBD1; CDR3aa: CSVGGTGGYTF; CDR3nt: TGCAGTGTAGGGGGGACAGGGGGCTACACCTTC
abundance: many; v_gene: TRBV2; j_gene: TRBJ2-7; d_gene: TRBD1; CDR3aa: CASGWGQGEYEQYF; CDR3nt: TGTGCCAGCGGGTGGGGACAGGGGGAATACGAGCAGTACTTC
abundance: few; v_gene: TRBV6-2/TRBV6-3; j_gene: TRBJ1-1; d_gene: -; CDR3aa: CASSYSRYEAFF; CDR3nt: TGTGCCAGCAGTTACTCTAGATATGAAGCTTTCTTT
abundance: few; v_gene: TRBV2; j_gene: TRBJ2-4; d_gene: -; CDR3aa: CASIGTERLAKNIQYF; CDR3nt: TGTGCCAGCATCGGGACCGAGAGGTTAGCCAAAAACATTCAGTACTTC
abundance: few; v_gene: TRBV5-4; j_gene: TRBJ2-1; d_gene: TRBD2; CDR3aa: CASSLEFLPSGRGEQFF; CDR3nt: TGTGCCAGCAGCCTGGAGTTTTTGCCTAGCGGGAGAGGTGAGCAGTTCTTC
abundance: many; v_gene: TRBV5-1; j_gene: TRBJ2-1; d_gene: TRBD2; CDR3aa: CASTPSGSPRSYNEQFF; CDR3nt: TGCGCCAGCACCCCTAGCGGGAGTCCTAGGTCCTACAATGAGCAGTTCTTC
abundance: many; v_gene: TRBV20-1; j_gene: TRBJ1-6; d_gene: -; CDR3aa: CSARDLLNAGYSPLHF; CDR3nt: TGCAGTGCTAGAGATCTGCTTAACGCGGGTTATTCACCCCTCCACTTT
abundance: -; v_gene: TRBV20-1; j_gene: TRBJ2-1; d_gene: TRBD2; CDR3aa: CSARDTGGPNEQFF; CDR3nt: TGCAGTGCTAGAGATACGGGAGGGCCCAATGAGCAGTTCTTC
abundance: many; v_gene: TRBV7-9; j_gene: TRBJ2-5; d_gene: -; CDR3aa: CASSSEETQYF; CDR3nt: TGTGCCAGCAGCTCCGAAGAGACCCAGTACTTC
abundance: -; v_gene: TRBV20-1; j_gene: TRBJ2-7; d_gene: TRBD1; CDR3aa: CSPDLRQGIHNEQYF; CDR3nt: TGCAGCCCTGACTTAAGACAGGGGATCCACAATGAGCAGTACTTC
abundance: many; v_gene: TRBV7-2; j_gene: TRBJ1-5; d_gene: -; CDR3aa: CASSHTDNQPQHF; CDR3nt: TGTGCCAGCAGCCATACCGATAATCAGCCCCAGCATTTT
abundance: many; v_gene: TRBV15; j_gene: TRBJ2-7; d_gene: -; CDR3aa: CATSRGNSGPSSYEQYF; CDR3nt: TGTGCCACCAGCAGGGGCAACTCCGGGCCCAGCTCCTACGAGCAGTACTTC
abundance: many; v_gene: TRBV10-3; j_gene: TRBJ1-5; d_gene: -; CDR3aa: CAISEFQNQPQHF; CDR3nt: TGTGCCATCAGTGAATTTCAGAATCAGCCCCAGCATTTT
abundance: many; v_gene: TRBV28; j_gene: TRBJ2-1; d_gene: TRBD2; CDR3aa: CASSFPWGGNEQFF; CDR3nt: TGTGCCAGCAGTTTTCCTTGGGGGGGCAATGAGCAGTTCTTC
abundance: -; v_gene: TRBV30; j_gene: TRBJ2-1; d_gene: -; CDR3aa: CAWSAGYQLSNEQFF; CDR3nt: TGTGCCTGGAGCGCCGGGTACCAATTATCCAATGAGCAGTTCTTC